This TCR beta chain was sequenced for a study of cytomegalovirus exposure and HLA in healthy donors. Background on the study: Falling in the Caucasian-associated ancestry cluster were less than 85% of under 500 genotyped donors. Broader study findings: Sequencing likely produced, as an artifact, a cluster of highly shared sequence variants. In a later analysis, V- and J-gene trimming of beta chains associated with a DCLRE1C missense variant, replicated independently.

About this clone: Its matching antigen is unknown.

Trimming cost V 4 bases and J 5 bases, with 11 bases left between them. Germline CDR1 SEHNR, CDR2 FQNEAQ (reference sequence). This CDR3 comprises 13 residues. Primers included in the PCR were 60 Vbeta and 13 Jbeta primers. Generated by immunoSEQ multiplex PCR, the TCRdb table keeps only in-frame clones and is missing some. Of around 190,000 clones detected, 70% to 85% appear once; the ten largest clones hold roughly 3.2%. At collection, donors were nominally healthy, but unrecorded immune exposures were probable. V usage is TRBV7-9 and J usage is TRBJ1-1; possibly TRBD1 for D (5 bases). The clonotype was recovered from a man between 35 and 55 years old in good health and CMV-seropositive. Sequences were obtained from PBMCs. CDR3 sequence: CASSSGGVTEAFF. The CDR3 DNA reads TGTGCCAGCAGCTCCGGGGGGGTTACTGAAGCTTTCTTT.